A single sample is the source of the 13 T cell receptor beta chains below, sequenced in a study of T cells in Graves' hyperthyroidism and ophthalmopathy (dated by TCRdb to between 2017 and 2020). Libraries came from multiplex PCR. Sequencing was carried out with an Illumina HiSeq 2000. Amplification of TCR beta CDR3 regions was carried out from RNA transcripts. The first round of RT-PCR for the TCR CDR3 was performed with the HTBI primer set and the Qiagen OneStep RT-PCR kit. TCRdb reworked the public reads: Q25 trimming with fastp, MiXCR clone assembly, productive beta chains retained. Rows with a matching CDR3 protein are joined into one entry that keeps the most common DNA and genes. This sample holds 350,000 to 450,000 distinct CDR3 sequences; 11% to 15% were observed only once. The ten largest clones capture around 28% of the sample. The sample comprised blood. The receptors come from a man aged 50 or older with Graves' ophthalmopathy.

Many counts were recorded for this clonotype. The V and J genes are TRBV10-1 and TRBJ2-7; no clear D gene. The germline V gene has CDR1 WNHNN and CDR2 SYGVQD (reference sequence). The CDR3 runs to 13 residues. V lost 0 bases and J 3 bases, leaving 6 bases between the germline ends. CDR3 sequence: CASSESGSYEQYF. The CDR3, as DNA: TGCGCCAGCAGTGAGTCGGGCAGCTACGAGCAGTACTTC.

Ten or more counts support this clonotype. The rearrangement joins TRBV6-1 to TRBJ2-7; TRBD2 agrees at 7 bases. This CDR3 spans 14 amino acids. The trim removed 7 bases at V and 1 base at J, leaving 7 bases unmatched. Germline V gene sequence: CDR1 MNHNS, CDR2 SASEGT. The CDR3 protein is CASIRGRDSYEQYF. The DNA of the CDR3 is TGTGCCAGCATTCGAGGGAGGGATTCCTACGAGCAGTACTTC.

This clonotype was recorded many times. The gene calls are TRBV6-2 or TRBV6-3 and TRBJ1-2; a possible D gene is TRBD1 (5 bases). This CDR3 comprises 16 residues. The V end lost 0 bases, the J end lost 5 bases, and 16 bases lay between the germline ends. Germline CDR1 MNHEY, CDR2 SVGEGT. The CDR3 protein is CASSYSTSTAAYGYTF. The CDR3 nucleotides are TGTGCCAGCAGTTACTCGACTTCGACAGCCGCATATGGCTACACCTTC.

The rearrangement uses TRBV19 and TRBJ2-2, with 7 bases matching TRBD2. V gave up 5 bases and J gave up 6 bases; unmatched junction bases: 9. This CDR3 is built from 15 residues. In germline, CDR1 is LNHDA, CDR2 SQIVND (reference sequence). The CDR3 protein is CASSEGGRTAGELFF. DNA for the CDR3: TGTGCCAGTAGTGAGGGCGGGAGAACGGCCGGGGAGCTGTTTTTT.

J is TRBJ2-3 and V is TRBV7-6; 7 nucleotides agree with TRBD2. Germline V gene sequence: CDR1 SGHVS, CDR2 FNYEAQ. CDR3 length equals 16 residues. Trimming removed 5 bases from V and 0 bases from J; junction bases left unmatched: 8. This chain's CDR3 is CASSPGAGASTDTQYF. The DNA for the CDR3 is TGTGCCAGCAGCCCCGGGGCGGGAGCGAGCACAGATACGCAGTATTTT. The full variable domain, completed using reference TRBV7-6 and TRBJ2-3, is GAGVSQSPRYKVTKRGQDVALRCDPISGHVSLYWYRQALGQGPEFLTYFNYEAQQDKSGLPNDRFSAERPEGSISTLTIQRTEQRDSAMYRCASSPGAGASTDTQYFGPGTRLTVL.

This clonotype was seen many times. The chain employs TRBV12-3 or TRBV12-4 and TRBJ2-2; D might be TRBD2 (5 bases). The CDR3 has 14 residues. Trimming left V 6 bases short and J 6 bases short, with 14 bases between. The CDR3 spells CASSPLGVAGELFF. CDR3 nucleotides: TGTGCCAGCAGCCCACTCGGGGTCGCCGGGGAGCTGTTTTTT.

This clonotype was counted ten times or more. The rearrangement joins TRBV4-1 to TRBJ2-5; D is unclear. The CDR3 is 13 amino acids. Trimming stripped 1 base from V and 5 bases from J, with 8 bases between. CDR1 MGHRA and CDR2 YSYEKL come from the germline V gene. The CDR3 region is CASSQVRFETQYF. The CDR3 bases are TGCGCCAGCAGCCAAGTTAGGTTCGAGACCCAGTACTTC.

The gene calls are TRBV6-2 or TRBV6-3 and TRBJ1-5; unclear D gene. The ends were cut back, 5 bases at V and 2 bases at J, with 16 bases in the middle. Germline CDR1 MNHEY, CDR2 SVGEGT. The CDR3 has 16 amino acids. Written as DNA, the CDR3 is TGTGCCAGCAGTGTCCCGATATGGTCGGGCAATCAGCCCCAGCATTTT. This sequence encodes CASSVPIWSGNQPQHF.

The chain couples TRBV12-3 or TRBV12-4 to TRBJ2-7; tentative D call: TRBD1 (6 bases). V lost 6 bases and J lost 3, with 12 bases in between. This CDR3 has 13 residues. The CDR3 sequence is CASSRDNLYEQYF. In DNA, the CDR3 is TGTGCCAGCAGCCGGGACAACCTCTACGAGCAGTACTTC.

There are a few counts of this clonotype. The chain combines TRBV10-3 with TRBJ2-1, with TRBD2 identical over 12 bases. Germline trimming cut 3 bases from V and 8 bases from J; bases unmatched to any gene: 11. CDR3 length: 17 residues. CDR1 and CDR2 from the germline V gene are ENHRY and SYGVKD. The CDR3 protein is CAISDTTLAGGLYEQFF. For the CDR3, the DNA is TGTGCCATCAGTGACACAACCCTAGCGGGAGGGCTTTATGAGCAGTTCTTC.

This clonotype was observed a handful of times. V gene TRBV3-1 combines with J gene TRBJ2-1; D ambiguous. V was cut by 4 bases and J by 0 bases, with 10 bases left in between. There are 15 residues in the CDR3. Germline V gives CDR1 LGHDT, CDR2 YNNKEL (reference sequence). The CDR3 protein is CASSPDSSSYNEQFF. In DNA form, the CDR3 reads TGTGCCAGCAGCCCAGACTCGAGCTCCTACAATGAGCAGTTCTTC.

The chain is built from TRBV19 and TRBJ1-1; TRBD1 agrees at 8 bases. From germline, CDR1 is LNHDA and CDR2 SQIVND (reference sequence). Unmatched junction bases numbered 5, after V lost 6 bases and J lost 2 bases. The CDR3 runs 14 residues. CDR3 in amino acids: CASRETGANTEAFF. Here the CDR3 DNA reads TGTGCCAGTAGAGAGACAGGGGCAAACACTGAAGCTTTCTTT.

This clonotype was seen at least ten times. The chain carries TRBV28 and TRBJ2-5, with 10 bases that match TRBD2. The junction had 6 bases not matched to a gene; V was cut back by 6 bases and J by 2 bases. This CDR3 has 15 residues. The germline V gene has CDR1 MDHEN and CDR2 SYDVKM. In DNA form, the CDR3 reads TGTGCCAGCAGATCTAGCGGGAGTTGGCAAGAGACCCAGTACTTC. Translating it yields CASRSSGSWQETQYF.